What follows describes a single T cell receptor (beta chain). Its target is not known. This entry is derived from a study of cytotoxic CD8 clonotypes in ibrutinib-treated CLL. Whole-study findings and limits: Clonality showed a rise at ibrutinib response that reversed toward baseline at progression.

Germline assignment: CDR1 SEHNR and CDR2 FQNEAQ (reference sequence). The V end was cut by 7 bases, the J end by 0 bases, with 10 bases between. The CDR3 sequence is 13 residues long. Investigators sought sequencing depths of between 1 in 200,000 and 1 in 1 million T cells. This table comes from immunoSEQ multiplex PCR, and its TCRdb copy is limited to in-frame clones, with some not included. The data show around 150,000 clones, roughly 90% seen once. This TCR derives from a human donor with chronic lymphocytic leukemia. The V call is TRBV7-9, the J call TRBJ2-7; D not certain. The specimen comprised PBMCs, sampled at disease progression, from a patient treated with ibrutinib. The CDR3 DNA reads as TGTGCCAGCACCACGGGCCGCTCCTACGAGCAGTACTTC. This translates into CASTTGRSYEQYF.